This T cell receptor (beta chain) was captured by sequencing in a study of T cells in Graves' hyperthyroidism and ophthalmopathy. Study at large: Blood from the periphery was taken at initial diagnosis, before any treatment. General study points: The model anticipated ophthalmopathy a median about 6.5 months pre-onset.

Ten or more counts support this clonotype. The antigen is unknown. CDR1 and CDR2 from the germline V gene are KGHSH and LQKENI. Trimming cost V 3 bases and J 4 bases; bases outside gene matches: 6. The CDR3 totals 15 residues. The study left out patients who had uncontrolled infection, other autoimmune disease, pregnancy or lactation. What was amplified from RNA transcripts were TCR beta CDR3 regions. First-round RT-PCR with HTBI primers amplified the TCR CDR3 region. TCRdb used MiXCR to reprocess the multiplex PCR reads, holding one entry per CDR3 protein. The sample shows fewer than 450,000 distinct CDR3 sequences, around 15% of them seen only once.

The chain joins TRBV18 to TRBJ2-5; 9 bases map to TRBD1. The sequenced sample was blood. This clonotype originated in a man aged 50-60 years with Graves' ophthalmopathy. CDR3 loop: CASSPSDRGGETQYF. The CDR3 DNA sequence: TGTGCCAGCTCACCTTCGGACAGGGGCGGAGAGACCCAGTACTTC.